This T cell receptor (beta chain) stems from a study of blood T cell repertoires in COVID-19. About the research overall: The cDNA or gDNA used as material had been derived from T cells, B-cell-depleted T cells, or PBMCs.

TCRdb's copy holds only in-frame clones and misses some; the assay was immunoSEQ multiplex PCR. The data contain about 130,000 clones, more than 70% of them seen just once; the ten biggest clones take up about 2%. Germline V gives CDR1 MNHEY, CDR2 SVGAGI. Germline trimming cut 1 base from V and 4 bases from J; bases unmatched to any gene: 9. The CDR3 runs 16 residues. The sample was peripheral blood. This chain uses TRBV6-5 with TRBJ1-2; TRBD1 agrees at 7 bases. This clonotype was obtained from a man in his 70s with acute or convalescent COVID-19. The CDR3 nucleotides are TGTGCCAGCAGTTACTTATCCGGGACAGACCTCTATGGCTACACCTTC. It translates to CASSYLSGTDLYGYTF.